A selection of T cell receptor beta chains follows, all from one sample in a study of cytomegalovirus exposure and HLA in healthy donors. The method was immunoSEQ multiplex PCR; TCRdb's version includes in-frame clones alone and lacks a portion of them. The sample records roughly 100,000 clones, roughly 15% being singletons. Material: PBMCs. The receptors were gathered from a female donor in good health and CMV-seronegative. Each CDR3 is given with its conserved first and last residue. The D gene is left open where the match is weak. Only part of the rows carry a size: once, few, many, or a class if the clone is expanded.

cdr3_nt: TGTGCCAGCAGCTTAAGGACAGCTGGAAACACCATATATTTT; cdr3_aa: CASSLRTAGNTIYF; clone_size: NA; j_call: TRBJ1-3; v_call: TRBV7-2; d_call: NA
cdr3_nt: TGTGCCAGCAGCCAACAATCGCGGAGCTCCTACGAGCAGTACTTC; cdr3_aa: CASSQQSRSSYEQYF; clone_size: NA; j_call: TRBJ2-7; v_call: TRBV6-5; d_call: NA
cdr3_nt: TGTGCCAGCAGTCAAAGGGACAGCTATGGCTACACCTTC; cdr3_aa: CASSQRDSYGYTF; clone_size: NA; j_call: TRBJ1-2; v_call: TRBV4-2; d_call: TRBD1
cdr3_nt: TGTGCCAGCAGCGCTGGTGCGGCAGATACGCAGTATTTT; cdr3_aa: CASSAGAADTQYF; clone_size: few; j_call: TRBJ2-3; v_call: TRBV7-2; d_call: NA
cdr3_nt: TGCGCCAGCAGCTGGAGTAGCGGGATCAGCACAGATACGCAGTATTTT; cdr3_aa: CASSWSSGISTDTQYF; clone_size: NA; j_call: TRBJ2-3; v_call: TRBV5-1; d_call: TRBD2
cdr3_nt: TGTGCCAGCAGTTTATCGACTCCGGGACTAGCGGGAGGTACCTACGAGCAGTACTTC; cdr3_aa: CASSLSTPGLAGGTYEQYF; clone_size: few; j_call: TRBJ2-7; v_call: TRBV27; d_call: TRBD2
cdr3_nt: TGTGCCAGCAGCTTATCCCCCCCCGTCTACGAGCAGTACTTC; cdr3_aa: CASSLSPPVYEQYF; clone_size: few; j_call: TRBJ2-7; v_call: TRBV7-2; d_call: NA
cdr3_nt: TGCAGCGTTGAACGGGCGGGGTTCTATGGCTACACCTTC; cdr3_aa: CSVERAGFYGYTF; clone_size: few; j_call: TRBJ1-2; v_call: TRBV29-1; d_call: NA
cdr3_nt: TGTGCCTACGAGGGGACAGGCACCTACGAGCAGTACTTC; cdr3_aa: CAYEGTGTYEQYF; clone_size: NA; j_call: TRBJ2-7; v_call: TRBV30; d_call: TRBD1
cdr3_nt: TGTGCCTGGAGCTCCCAAGCGGGAAACACCATATATTTT; cdr3_aa: CAWSSQAGNTIYF; clone_size: few; j_call: TRBJ1-3; v_call: TRBV30; d_call: NA
cdr3_nt: TGTGCCAGCAGCCCATTGGGGGACAGGGCTCTCAATCAGCCCCAGCATTTT; cdr3_aa: CASSPLGDRALNQPQHF; clone_size: NA; j_call: TRBJ1-5; v_call: TRBV2; d_call: TRBD1
cdr3_nt: TGCGCCAGCAGCCAAGACGTTGCTGGGCTCTACGAGCAGTACTTC; cdr3_aa: CASSQDVAGLYEQYF; clone_size: few; j_call: TRBJ2-7; v_call: TRBV4-1; d_call: NA
cdr3_nt: TGTGCCAGCAGCTTAGTTAGTGGGACTAGCGGGAGGGGCAACAATGAGCAGTTCTTC; cdr3_aa: CASSLVSGTSGRGNNEQFF; clone_size: few; j_call: TRBJ2-1; v_call: TRBV7-6; d_call: TRBD2